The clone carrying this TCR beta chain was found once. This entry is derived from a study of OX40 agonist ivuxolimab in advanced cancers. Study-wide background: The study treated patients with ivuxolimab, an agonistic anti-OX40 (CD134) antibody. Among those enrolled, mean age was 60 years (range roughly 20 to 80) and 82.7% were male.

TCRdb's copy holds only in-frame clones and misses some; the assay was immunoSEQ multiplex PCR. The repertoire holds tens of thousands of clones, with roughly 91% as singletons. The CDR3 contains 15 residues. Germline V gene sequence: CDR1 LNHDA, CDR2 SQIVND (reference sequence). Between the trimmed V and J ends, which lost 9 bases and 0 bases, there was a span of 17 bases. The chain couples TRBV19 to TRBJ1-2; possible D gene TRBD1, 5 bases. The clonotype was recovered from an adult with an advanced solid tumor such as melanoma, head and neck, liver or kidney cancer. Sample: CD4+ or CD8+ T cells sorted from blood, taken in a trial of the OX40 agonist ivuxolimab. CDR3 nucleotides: TGTGCCAGCCATTCCGTGGACACCACTAACTATGGCTACACCTTC. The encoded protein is CASHSVDTTNYGYTF.